Listed below are T cell receptor beta chains from one sample, sequenced in a study of blood T cell repertoires in COVID-19. Assay: immunoSEQ multiplex PCR; the TCRdb copy retains only in-frame clones and omits some. The repertoire holds 130,000 to 150,000 clones, with approximately 88% as singletons. The sequenced material came from PBMCs or T cells enriched from blood (not recorded which). Receptor source: a woman in her twenties or thirties with acute COVID-19. The CDR3 runs from the conserved cysteine through the conserved F or W. The D gene is left open where the match is weak. The listing skips clone size in some rows; elsewhere it reads once, few, many or a size class.

J gene,clone size,D gene,V gene,CDR3 DNA,CDR3 protein
TRBJ1-5,NA,NA,TRBV25-1,TGTGCCAGCAGTGTAGACAATCAGCCCCAGCATTTT,CASSVDNQPQHF
TRBJ2-7,NA,TRBD1,TRBV25-1,TGTGCCAGCAGTGTTCCGGGACAGATCTACGAGCAGTACTTC,CASSVPGQIYEQYF
TRBJ1-1,NA,NA,TRBV6-5,TGTGCCAGCAGTTACCCTAACGCAATGAACACTGAAGCTTTCTTT,CASSYPNAMNTEAFF
TRBJ2-1,NA,TRBD2,TRBV29-1,TGCAGCGTTGGGACTAGCGACTACAATGAGCAGTTCTTC,CSVGTSDYNEQFF
TRBJ2-7,once,NA,TRBV5-1,TGCGCCAGCAGCTTGGAATCCTCAGGGTCGGAGCAGTACTTC,CASSLESSGSEQYF
TRBJ1-6,NA,TRBD1,TRBV3-1/TRBV3-2,TGTGCCAGCAGCCAAAATCCGGGACAGGGAAGAGGATATAATTCACCCCTCCACTTT,CASSQNPGQGRGYNSPLHF
TRBJ2-3,NA,TRBD2,TRBV2,TGTGCCAGCACCGACGGGAGTGGGAGGGGAAATACGCAGTATTTT,CASTDGSGRGNTQYF
TRBJ2-7,NA,TRBD1,TRBV7-8,TGTGCCAGCAGCTTGGCAGGGGGCTACGAGCAGTACTTC,CASSLAGGYEQYF
TRBJ1-2,NA,TRBD1,TRBV7-9,TGTGCCAGCAGCATCGACAGGGAAAGGGGATATGGCTACACCTTC,CASSIDRERGYGYTF
TRBJ1-5,once,TRBD1,TRBV6-2/TRBV6-3,TGTGCCAGCAGCAAAACAGGGGGCGCATATAGCAATCAGCCCCAGCATTTT,CASSKTGGAYSNQPQHF
TRBJ2-7,NA,NA,TRBV19,TGTGCCAGTAGTAACGTTGGTGCGAGCTCCTACGAGCAGTACTTC,CASSNVGASSYEQYF
TRBJ2-5,NA,NA,TRBV5-4,TGTGCCAGCAGCGGATCTAGAGTAGAGACCCAGTACTTC,CASSGSRVETQYF
TRBJ1-1,NA,NA,TRBV2,TGTGCCAGCAGTGAATCCCAGAACACTGAAGCTTTCTTT,CASSESQNTEAFF
TRBJ1-5,NA,TRBD1,TRBV19,TGTGCCAGCGGAGACAGGGATGAGCAGCCCCAGCATTTT,CASGDRDEQPQHF
TRBJ1-2,NA,NA,TRBV20-1,TGCAGTGCTAGGCAGGGAGGTGGCTACACCTTC,CSARQGGGYTF
TRBJ1-5,NA,NA,TRBV19,TGTGCCAGTAGTATTGGTCAGGCCCAGTTGCCCCAGCATTTT,CASSIGQAQLPQHF
TRBJ1-2,NA,TRBD1,TRBV5-4,TGTGCCAGCAGCTTGGTAGGGGGCAATGGCTACACCTTC,CASSLVGGNGYTF
TRBJ1-5,NA,NA,TRBV7-9,TGTGCCAGCAGCTTAAGCCAGGAACAGCCCCAGCATTTT,CASSLSQEQPQHF
TRBJ2-2,NA,NA,TRBV6-4,TGTGCCAGCAGTTCGGACTGGAACACCGGGGAGCTGTTTTTT,CASSSDWNTGELFF
TRBJ1-5,NA,NA,TRBV12-3/TRBV12-4,TGTGCCAGCAGTTCGGGGGAACGTCAGCCCCAGCATTTT,CASSSGERQPQHF
TRBJ2-5,NA,NA,TRBV5-5,TGTGCCAGCAGCTTGGGCAGACAAGAGACCCAGTACTTC,CASSLGRQETQYF
TRBJ2-7,NA,NA,TRBV4-3,TGCGCCAGCAGCCAAGAACCCAGGGGGGAGACCTACGAGCAGTACTTC,CASSQEPRGETYEQYF
TRBJ1-2,NA,TRBD1,TRBV27,TGTGCCAGCGGGAGGACAGGGGCCTCCTATGGCTACACCTTC,CASGRTGASYGYTF
TRBJ2-7,NA,NA,TRBV19,TGTGCCAGTAGTACCGCTCGGTCCGAGCAGTACTTC,CASSTARSEQYF
TRBJ2-7,NA,NA,TRBV7-2,TGTGCCAGCAGACACAGGGGGGGAGACTACGAGCAGTACTTC,CASRHRGGDYEQYF
TRBJ2-7,NA,TRBD1,TRBV4-3,TGCGCCAGCAGCCACGATGACAGGGGGATTTACGAGCAGTACTTC,CASSHDDRGIYEQYF
TRBJ1-2,NA,NA,TRBV4-3,TGCGCCAGCAGCCAAGATTGGGCATCGGCTAACTATGGCTACACCTTC,CASSQDWASANYGYTF
TRBJ1-5,NA,NA,TRBV19,TGTGCCAGTAGTATAGCGGGGGGTAGCAATCAGCCCCAGCATTTT,CASSIAGGSNQPQHF
TRBJ2-7,NA,NA,TRBV11-2,TGTGCCAGCAGCCCTACAGGAGCCACATCCTACGAGCAGTACTTC,CASSPTGATSYEQYF
TRBJ2-2,few,NA,TRBV4-2,TGTGCCAGCAGCCATTCTACCGGGGAGCTGTTTTTT,CASSHSTGELFF
TRBJ1-1,NA,NA,TRBV3-1/TRBV3-2,TGTGCCAGCAGCCAAGTGGGCAACGACAAGAACACTGAAGCTTTCTTT,CASSQVGNDKNTEAFF
TRBJ2-3,NA,TRBD2,TRBV19,TGTGCCAGTAGTATCACGGGAGGGCCAGTAGATACGCAGTATTTT,CASSITGGPVDTQYF
TRBJ1-2,NA,NA,TRBV28,TGTGCCAGCAGTATAAGCGAATATGGCTACACCTTC,CASSISEYGYTF
TRBJ2-3,NA,TRBD2,TRBV28,TGTGCCAGCTGGACTAGCGGGAGTATTAACGATACGCAGTATTTT,CASWTSGSINDTQYF
TRBJ1-4,NA,NA,TRBV5-4,TGTGCCAGCAGCTTGCGGGGGAGTGAAAAACTGTTTTTT,CASSLRGSEKLFF